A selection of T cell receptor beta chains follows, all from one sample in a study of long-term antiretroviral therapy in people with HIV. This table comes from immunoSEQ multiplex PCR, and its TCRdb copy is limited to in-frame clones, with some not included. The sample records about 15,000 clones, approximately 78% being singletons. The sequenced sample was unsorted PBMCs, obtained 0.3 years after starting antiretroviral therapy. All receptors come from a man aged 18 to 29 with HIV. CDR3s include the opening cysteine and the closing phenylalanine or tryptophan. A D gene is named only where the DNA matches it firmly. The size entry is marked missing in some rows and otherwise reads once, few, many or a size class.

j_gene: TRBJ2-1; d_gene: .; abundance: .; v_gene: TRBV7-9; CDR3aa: CASSIMWGPDEQFF; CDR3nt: TGTGCCAGCAGCATAATGTGGGGTCCCGATGAGCAGTTCTTC
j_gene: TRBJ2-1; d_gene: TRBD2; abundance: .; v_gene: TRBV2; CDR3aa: CASNPGLDNEQFF; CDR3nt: TGTGCCAGCAACCCGGGACTAGACAATGAGCAGTTCTTC
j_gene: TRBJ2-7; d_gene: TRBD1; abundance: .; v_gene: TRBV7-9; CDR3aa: CASSQDRIYEQYF; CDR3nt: TGTGCCAGCAGCCAGGACAGGATCTACGAGCAGTACTTC
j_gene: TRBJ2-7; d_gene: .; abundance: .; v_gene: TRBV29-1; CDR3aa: CSVGDQGYEQYF; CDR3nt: TGCAGCGTTGGAGACCAAGGATACGAGCAGTACTTC
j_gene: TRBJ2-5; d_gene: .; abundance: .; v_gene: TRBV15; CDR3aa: CATSRGQETQYF; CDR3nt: TGTGCCACCAGCAGAGGCCAAGAGACCCAGTACTTC
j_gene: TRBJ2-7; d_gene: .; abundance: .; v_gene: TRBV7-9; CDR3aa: CASSQFGGAAYEQYF; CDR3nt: TGTGCCAGCAGTCAATTTGGGGGGGCAGCGTACGAGCAGTACTTC
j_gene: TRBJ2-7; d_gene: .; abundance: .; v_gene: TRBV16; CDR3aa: CASSRTGSYEQYF; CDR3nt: TGTGCCAGCAGCCGCACCGGATCCTACGAGCAGTACTTC
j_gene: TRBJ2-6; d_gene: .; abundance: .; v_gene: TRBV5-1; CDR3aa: CASSLGTAGANVLTF; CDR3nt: TGCGCCAGCAGCTTGGGGACAGCTGGGGCCAACGTCCTGACTTTC
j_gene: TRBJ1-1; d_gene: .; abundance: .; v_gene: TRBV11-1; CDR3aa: CASSLGWITEAFF; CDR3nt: TGTGCCAGCAGCTTAGGTTGGATCACTGAAGCTTTCTTT
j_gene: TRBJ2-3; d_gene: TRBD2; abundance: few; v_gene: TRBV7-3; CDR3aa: CASSPNSGGIDTQYF; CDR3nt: TGTGCCAGCAGCCCCAATAGCGGGGGTATAGATACGCAGTATTTT
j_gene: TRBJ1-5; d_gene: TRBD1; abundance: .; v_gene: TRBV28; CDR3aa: CASRTPGTVYSNQPQHF; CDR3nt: TGTGCCAGCAGAACCCCTGGGACAGTTTATAGCAATCAGCCCCAGCATTTT
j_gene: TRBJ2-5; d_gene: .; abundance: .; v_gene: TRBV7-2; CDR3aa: CASSLDGKTQYF; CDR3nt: TGTGCCAGCAGCTTGGATGGGAAGACCCAGTACTTC
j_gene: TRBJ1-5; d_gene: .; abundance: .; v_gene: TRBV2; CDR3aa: CASSSLLGPGGQPQHF; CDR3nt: TGTGCCAGCAGTAGCCTCTTGGGCCCGGGGGGTCAGCCCCAGCATTTT
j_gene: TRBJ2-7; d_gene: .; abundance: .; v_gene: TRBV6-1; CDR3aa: CASSDGRIYEQYF; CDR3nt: TGTGCCAGCAGTGACGGCAGAATCTACGAGCAGTACTTC
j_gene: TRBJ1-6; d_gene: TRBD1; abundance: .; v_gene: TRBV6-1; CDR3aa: CASSEVGTGGSNSPLHF; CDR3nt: TGTGCCAGCAGTGAAGTAGGGACAGGGGGAAGCAATTCACCCCTCCACTTT
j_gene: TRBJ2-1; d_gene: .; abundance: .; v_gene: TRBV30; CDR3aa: CAWSGGVQFF; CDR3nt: TGTGCCTGGAGCGGGGGAGTGCAGTTCTTC
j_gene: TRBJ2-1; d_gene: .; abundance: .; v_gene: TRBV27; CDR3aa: CASSLRLGRGLSSYNEQFF; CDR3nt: TGTGCCAGCAGTTTACGGTTGGGCAGGGGATTAAGTTCCTACAATGAGCAGTTCTTC